This T cell receptor beta chain was observed in a study of tumor and adjacent non-tumor tissue in lung cancer. A modified ARM-PCR protocol with three rounds of nested PCR amplified TCRbeta. TCRdb called the multiplex PCR reads again in MiXCR, with one record for every CDR3 protein. The sample carries under 150,000 distinct CDR3 sequences, roughly 70% recorded once. The ends were cut back, 7 bases at V and 7 bases at J, with 18 bases in the middle. This CDR3 has 13 amino acids. Germline V lookup: CDR1 DFQATT, CDR2 SNEGSKA (reference sequence). The study's findings and limits: Top 100 clones took a larger repertoire share in normal lung.

Comments on this clonotype: Its target is not known.

The template was RNA from unsorted bulk tissue. The sequence was collected from a man between 60 and 75 years old with small cell lung cancer. Sequences were obtained from lung tumor tissue. This rearrangement joins TRBV20-1 to TRBJ2-3; D unclear. The CDR3 region has the DNA TGCAGTGTTAGGTCGGTTCTGGGGAATACGCAGTATTTT. Translating it yields CSVRSVLGNTQYF.